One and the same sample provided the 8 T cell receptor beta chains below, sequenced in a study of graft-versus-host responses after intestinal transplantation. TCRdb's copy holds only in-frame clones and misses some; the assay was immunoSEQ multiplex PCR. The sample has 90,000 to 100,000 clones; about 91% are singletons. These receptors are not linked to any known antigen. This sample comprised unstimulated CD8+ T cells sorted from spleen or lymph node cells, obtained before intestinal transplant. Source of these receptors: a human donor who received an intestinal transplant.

The chain's CDR3 is CASSLWGAVMESYEQYF. CDR3 coding DNA: TGTGCCAGCAGTTTGTGGGGCGCGGTTATGGAATCCTACGAGCAGTACTTC. This chain links TRBV28 with TRBJ2-7, with a possible D match to TRBD1 (5 bases). Trimming cost V 3 bases and J 1 base, with 19 bases left between them. This CDR3 is 17 amino acids long. Germline V gene lookup returns CDR1 MDHEN and CDR2 SYDVKM.

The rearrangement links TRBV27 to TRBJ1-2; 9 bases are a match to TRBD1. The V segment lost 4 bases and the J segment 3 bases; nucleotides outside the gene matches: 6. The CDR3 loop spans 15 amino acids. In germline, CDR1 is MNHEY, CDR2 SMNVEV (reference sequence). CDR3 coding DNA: TGTGCCAGCAGTTCGGGACAGGGCAGGGACTATGGCTACACCTTC. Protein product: CASSSGQGRDYGYTF.

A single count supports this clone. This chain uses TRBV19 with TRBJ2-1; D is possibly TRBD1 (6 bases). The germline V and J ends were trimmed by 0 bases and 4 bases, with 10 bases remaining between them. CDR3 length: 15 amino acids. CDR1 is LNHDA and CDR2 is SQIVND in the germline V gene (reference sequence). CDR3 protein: CASSIDGGQYNEQFF. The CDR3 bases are TGTGCCAGTAGTATAGATGGTGGACAGTACAATGAGCAGTTCTTC.

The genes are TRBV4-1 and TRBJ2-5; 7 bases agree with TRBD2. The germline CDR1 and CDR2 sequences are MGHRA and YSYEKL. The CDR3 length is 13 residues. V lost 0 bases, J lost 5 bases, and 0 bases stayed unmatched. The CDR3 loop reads CASSQDGRETQYF. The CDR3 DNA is TGCGCCAGCAGCCAAGACGGGAGGGAGACCCAGTACTTC.

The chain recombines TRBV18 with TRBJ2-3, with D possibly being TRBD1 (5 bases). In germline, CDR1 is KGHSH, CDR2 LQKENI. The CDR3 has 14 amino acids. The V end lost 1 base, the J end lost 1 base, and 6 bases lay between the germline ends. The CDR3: CASSPQGGTDTQYF. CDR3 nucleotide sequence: TGTGCCAGCTCACCACAAGGGGGCACAGATACGCAGTATTTT.

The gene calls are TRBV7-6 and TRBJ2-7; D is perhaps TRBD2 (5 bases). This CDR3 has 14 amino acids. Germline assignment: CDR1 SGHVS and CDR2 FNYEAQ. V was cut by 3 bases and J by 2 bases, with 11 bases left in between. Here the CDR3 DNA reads TGTGCCAGCAGCTTGGAGCGGATTCCCTACGAGCAGTACTTC. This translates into CASSLERIPYEQYF.

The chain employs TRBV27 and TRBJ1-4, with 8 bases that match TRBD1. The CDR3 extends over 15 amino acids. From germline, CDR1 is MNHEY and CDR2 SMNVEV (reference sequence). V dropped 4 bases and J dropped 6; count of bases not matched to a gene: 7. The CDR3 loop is CASSSQGARDEKLFF. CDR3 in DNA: TGTGCCAGCAGTTCCCAGGGGGCTCGGGATGAAAAACTGTTTTTT. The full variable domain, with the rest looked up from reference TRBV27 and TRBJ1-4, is EAQVTQNPRYLITVTGKKLTVTCSQNMNHEYMSWYRQDPGLGLRQIYYSMNVEVTDKGDVPEGYKVSRKEKRNFPLILESPSPNQTSLYFCASSSQGARDEKLFFGSGTQLSVL.

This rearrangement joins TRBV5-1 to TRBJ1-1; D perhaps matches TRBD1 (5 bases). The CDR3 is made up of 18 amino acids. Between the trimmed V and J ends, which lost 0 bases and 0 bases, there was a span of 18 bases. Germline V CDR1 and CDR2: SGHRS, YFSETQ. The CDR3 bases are TGCGCCAGCAGCTTGGCCTGGGGCCCCCTAATTATGAACACTGAAGCTTTCTTT. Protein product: CASSLAWGPLIMNTEAFF.